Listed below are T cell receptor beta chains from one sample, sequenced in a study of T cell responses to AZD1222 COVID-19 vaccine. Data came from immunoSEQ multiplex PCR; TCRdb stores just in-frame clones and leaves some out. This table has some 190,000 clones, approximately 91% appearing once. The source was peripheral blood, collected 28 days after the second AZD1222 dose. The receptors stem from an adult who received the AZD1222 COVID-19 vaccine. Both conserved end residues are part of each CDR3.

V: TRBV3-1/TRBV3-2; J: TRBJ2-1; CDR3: CASSQLIGHYNEQFF
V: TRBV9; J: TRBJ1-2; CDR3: CASSSGAGPNYGYTF
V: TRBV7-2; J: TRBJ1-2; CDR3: CASGPGSNYGYTF
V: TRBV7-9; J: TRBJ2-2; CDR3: CASSSAPGTGGTGELFF
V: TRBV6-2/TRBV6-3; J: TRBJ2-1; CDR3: CASSDRSSNEQFF
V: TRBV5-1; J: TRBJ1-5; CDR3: CASSLEQNQPQHF
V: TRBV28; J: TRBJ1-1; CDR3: CASLGDDTEAFF
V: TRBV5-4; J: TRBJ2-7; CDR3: CASSWGREEGYEQYF
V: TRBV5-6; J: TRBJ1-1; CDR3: CASSLLVDSLLNTEAFF
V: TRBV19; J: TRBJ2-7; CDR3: CASSMRDRTYEQYF
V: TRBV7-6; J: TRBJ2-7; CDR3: CASSSMGLQGLSNYEQYF
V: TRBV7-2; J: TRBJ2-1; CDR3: CASSTGHGTSPKNEQFF
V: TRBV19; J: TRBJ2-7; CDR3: CASSIVSENEQYF
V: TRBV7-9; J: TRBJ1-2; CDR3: CASSLGGQAGYGYTF
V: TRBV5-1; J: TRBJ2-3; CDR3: CASSYRQGREGADTQYF
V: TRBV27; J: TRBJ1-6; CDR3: CASSDTGHYNSPLHF
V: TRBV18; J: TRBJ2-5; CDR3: CASSPDSYGSPPRKTQYF
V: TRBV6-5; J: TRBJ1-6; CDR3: CASSPRDRDNSPLHF
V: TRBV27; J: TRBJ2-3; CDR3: CASSSGTLSTDTQYF
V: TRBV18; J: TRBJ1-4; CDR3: CASSPLRMDEKLFF
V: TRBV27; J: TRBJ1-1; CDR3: CASLRDRGTDTEAFF
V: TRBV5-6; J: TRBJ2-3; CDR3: CASSLTRVGGVTQYF
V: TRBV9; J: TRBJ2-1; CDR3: CASSEGLAGDNEQFF
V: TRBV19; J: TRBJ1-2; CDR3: CASSPPGDGDGYTF
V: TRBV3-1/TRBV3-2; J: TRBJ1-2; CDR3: CASSLGTGYNYGYTF
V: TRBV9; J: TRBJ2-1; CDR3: CASSERGDNSYNEQFF
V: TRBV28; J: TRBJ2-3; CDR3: CASSTGTSGISTDTQYF
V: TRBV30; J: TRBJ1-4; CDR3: CAWSRTLSWGVDEKLFF
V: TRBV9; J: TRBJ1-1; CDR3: CASSVATLASSNTEAFF
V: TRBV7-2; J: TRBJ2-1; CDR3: CASSHGRPGNEQFF
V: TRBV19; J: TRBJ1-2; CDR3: CASTQGLVGGYTF
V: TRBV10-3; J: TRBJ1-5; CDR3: CAISPDKPQPQHF
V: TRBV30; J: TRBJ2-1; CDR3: CACRHYPTTEQFF
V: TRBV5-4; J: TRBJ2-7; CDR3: CASSLNHGYEQYF